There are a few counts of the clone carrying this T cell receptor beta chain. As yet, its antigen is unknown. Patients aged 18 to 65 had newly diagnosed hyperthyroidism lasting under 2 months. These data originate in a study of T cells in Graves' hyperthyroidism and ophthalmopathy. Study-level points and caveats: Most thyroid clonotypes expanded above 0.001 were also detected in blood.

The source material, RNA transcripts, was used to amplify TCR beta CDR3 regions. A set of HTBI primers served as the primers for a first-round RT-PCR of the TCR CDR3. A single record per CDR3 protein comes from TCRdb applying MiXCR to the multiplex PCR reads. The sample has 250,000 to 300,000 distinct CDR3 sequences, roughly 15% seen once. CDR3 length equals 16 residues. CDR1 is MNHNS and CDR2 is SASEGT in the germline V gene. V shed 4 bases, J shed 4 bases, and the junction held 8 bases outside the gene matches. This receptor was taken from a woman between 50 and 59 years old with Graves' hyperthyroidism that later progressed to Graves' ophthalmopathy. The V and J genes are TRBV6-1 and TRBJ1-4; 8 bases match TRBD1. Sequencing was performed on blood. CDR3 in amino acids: CASSADRETYNEKLFF. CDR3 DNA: TGTGCCAGCAGTGCGGACAGGGAGACTTATAATGAAAAACTGTTTTTT.